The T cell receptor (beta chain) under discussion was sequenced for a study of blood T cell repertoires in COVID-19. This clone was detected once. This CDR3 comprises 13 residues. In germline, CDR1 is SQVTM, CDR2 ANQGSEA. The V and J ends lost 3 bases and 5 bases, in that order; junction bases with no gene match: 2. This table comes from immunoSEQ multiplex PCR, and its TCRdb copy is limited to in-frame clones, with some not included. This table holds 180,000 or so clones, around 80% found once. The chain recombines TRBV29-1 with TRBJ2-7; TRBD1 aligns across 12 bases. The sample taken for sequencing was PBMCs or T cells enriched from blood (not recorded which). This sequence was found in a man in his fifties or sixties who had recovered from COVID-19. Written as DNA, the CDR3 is TGCAGCGTTGAGGGGACAGGGGGCAACGAGCAGTACTTC. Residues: CSVEGTGGNEQYF.